This TCR beta chain was observed in a study of cytomegalovirus exposure and HLA in healthy donors. Points from the study as a whole: When analyzed later, a missense DCLRE1C variant was found to be linked to TCR beta V- and J-gene trimming. Based on reports, TCR beta sequences accurately predicted HLA-A and HLA-B alleles for most subjects. For most TCR beta V segments, an earlier analysis put the productive rate at about 90% or about 30% of the time.

PCR employed 60 Vbeta and 13 Jbeta primers. Measured with immunoSEQ multiplex PCR; TCRdb has only the in-frame clones, and not every one. The table shows 90,000 to 130,000 clones, with about two thirds occurring only once. About this clone itself: Antigen: not known.

The trim removed 3 bases at V and 5 bases at J, leaving 16 bases unmatched. CDR3 length: 17 residues. Per the germline V gene, CDR1 is SGHRS and CDR2 is YFSETQ. This TCR was recovered from a man in his thirties or forties in good health and CMV-seropositive. Sequencing input: PBMCs. This sequence joins TRBV5-1 and TRBJ1-1, with 7 positions matching TRBD1. The CDR3 here is CASSSGLGGAPGTEAFF. CDR3 DNA sequence: TGCGCCAGCAGCTCTGGCCTAGGGGGCGCCCCGGGAACTGAAGCTTTCTTT.